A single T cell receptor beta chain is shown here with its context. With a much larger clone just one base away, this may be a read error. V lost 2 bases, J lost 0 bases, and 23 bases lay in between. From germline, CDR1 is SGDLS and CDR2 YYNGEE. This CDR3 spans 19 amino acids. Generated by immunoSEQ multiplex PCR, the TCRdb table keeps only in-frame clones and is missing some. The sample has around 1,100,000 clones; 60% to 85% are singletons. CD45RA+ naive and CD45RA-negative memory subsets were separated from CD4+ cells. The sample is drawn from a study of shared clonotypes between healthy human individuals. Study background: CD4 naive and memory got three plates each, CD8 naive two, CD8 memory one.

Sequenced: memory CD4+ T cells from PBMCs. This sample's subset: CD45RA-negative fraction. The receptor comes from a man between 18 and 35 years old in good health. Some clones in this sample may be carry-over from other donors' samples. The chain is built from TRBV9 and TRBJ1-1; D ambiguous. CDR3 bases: TGTGCCAGCAGCGTCTGTTCGGGTCAGCCCCTTCTCCTGAACACTGAAGCTTTCTTT. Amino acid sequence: CASSVCSGQPLLLNTEAFF.